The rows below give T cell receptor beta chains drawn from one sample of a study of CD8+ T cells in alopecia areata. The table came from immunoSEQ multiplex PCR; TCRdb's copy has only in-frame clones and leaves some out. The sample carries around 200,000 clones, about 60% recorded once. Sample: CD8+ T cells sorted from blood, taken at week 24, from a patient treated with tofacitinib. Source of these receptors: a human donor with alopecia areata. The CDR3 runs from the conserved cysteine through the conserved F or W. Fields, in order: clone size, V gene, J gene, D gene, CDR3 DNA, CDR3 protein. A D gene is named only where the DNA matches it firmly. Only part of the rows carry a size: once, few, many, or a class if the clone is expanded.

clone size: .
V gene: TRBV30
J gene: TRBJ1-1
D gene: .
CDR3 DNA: TGTGCCTGGAGCCGGGGCAGATTGAACACTGAAGCTTTCTTT
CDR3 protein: CAWSRGRLNTEAFF

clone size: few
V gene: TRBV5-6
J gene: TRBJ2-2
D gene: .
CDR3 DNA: TGTGCCAGCAGCCCAAAATGGCAGGGGGGTGTGACCGGGGAGCTGTTTTTT
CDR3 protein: CASSPKWQGGVTGELFF

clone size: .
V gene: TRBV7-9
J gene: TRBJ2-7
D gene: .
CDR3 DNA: TGTGCCAGCAGCTTGCACAGGGCTGCGAGTCTCTACGAGCAGTACTTC
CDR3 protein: CASSLHRAASLYEQYF

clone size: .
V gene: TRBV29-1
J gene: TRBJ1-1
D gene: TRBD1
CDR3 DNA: TGCAGCGTCGAGGACAGGGCGGACACTGAAGCTTTCTTT
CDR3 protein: CSVEDRADTEAFF

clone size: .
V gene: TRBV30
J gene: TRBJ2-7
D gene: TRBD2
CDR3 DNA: TGTGCCTGGAGTGTAACCCCACGCGGGGGGCTGAGGGAGCAGTACTTC
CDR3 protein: CAWSVTPRGGLREQYF

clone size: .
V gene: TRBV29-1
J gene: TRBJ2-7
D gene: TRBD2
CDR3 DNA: TGCAGCGTTGCCGGGGAGGGAGTTGGGATAACCTACGAGCAGTACTTC
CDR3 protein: CSVAGEGVGITYEQYF

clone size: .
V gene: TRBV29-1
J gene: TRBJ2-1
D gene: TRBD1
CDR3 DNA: TGCAGCGTTGAAGGGGGGACAGCTAGAAATGAGCAGTTCTTC
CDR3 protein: CSVEGGTARNEQFF

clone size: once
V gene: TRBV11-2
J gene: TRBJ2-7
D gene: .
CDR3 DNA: TGTGCCAGCAGCTTAGATAGGGGCGGGACGGACCTCCAGGAGCAGTACTTC
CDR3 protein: CASSLDRGGTDLQEQYF

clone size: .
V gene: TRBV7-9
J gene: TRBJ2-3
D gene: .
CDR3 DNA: TGTGCCAGCAGCTCCGGGGTTTCGGATACGCAGTATTTT
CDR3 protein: CASSSGVSDTQYF

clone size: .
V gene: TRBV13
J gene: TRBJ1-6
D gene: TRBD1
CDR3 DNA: TGTGCCAGCAGCCCCTGGACAGGGGACCATTCACCCCTCCACTTT
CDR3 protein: CASSPWTGDHSPLHF

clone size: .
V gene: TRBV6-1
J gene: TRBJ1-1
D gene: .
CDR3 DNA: TGTGCCAGCAGTGAATTGGGCAATCTTGGTCAGAACACTGAAGCTTTCTTT
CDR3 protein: CASSELGNLGQNTEAFF

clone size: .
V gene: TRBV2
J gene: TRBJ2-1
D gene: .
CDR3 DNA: TGTGCCAGCAGTGAAGACCAGGGGTTTTATGAGCAGTTCTTC
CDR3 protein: CASSEDQGFYEQFF

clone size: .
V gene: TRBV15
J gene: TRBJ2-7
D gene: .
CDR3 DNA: TGTGCCACCAGCAGGGGGAAGGAGCAGTACTTC
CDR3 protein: CATSRGKEQYF

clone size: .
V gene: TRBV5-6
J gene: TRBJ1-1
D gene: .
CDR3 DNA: TGTGCCAGCAGCTTGGGTGGCAGGAGCAACACTGAAGCTTTCTTT
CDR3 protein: CASSLGGRSNTEAFF

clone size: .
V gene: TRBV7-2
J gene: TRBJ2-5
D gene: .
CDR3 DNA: TGTGCCAGCCGCCTACGAGGGCACGAGACCCAGTACTTC
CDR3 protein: CASRLRGHETQYF

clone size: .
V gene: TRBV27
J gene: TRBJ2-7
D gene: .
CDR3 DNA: TGTGCCAGCAGTTTATTTGGCAGACCCTACGAGCAGTACTTC
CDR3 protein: CASSLFGRPYEQYF

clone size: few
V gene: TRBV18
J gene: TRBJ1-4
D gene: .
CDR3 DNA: TGTGCCAGCTCGTCCTACAGGGATGTCCGGGAAAAACTGTTTTTT
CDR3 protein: CASSSYRDVREKLFF

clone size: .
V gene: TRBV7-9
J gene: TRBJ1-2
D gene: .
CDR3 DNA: TGTGCCAGCAGCTCCGCAATGGACTCAACCGGGGGCTACACCTTC
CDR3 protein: CASSSAMDSTGGYTF

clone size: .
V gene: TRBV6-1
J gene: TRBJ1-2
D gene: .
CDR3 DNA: TGTGCCAGCAAGACCTATTTATCTTTCTATGGCTACACCTTC
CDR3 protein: CASKTYLSFYGYTF

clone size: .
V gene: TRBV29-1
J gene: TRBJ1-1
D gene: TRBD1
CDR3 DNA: TGCAGCGTTCCCTCCCATAGGACAGGCCCCGCTTTT
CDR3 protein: CSVPSHRTGPAF

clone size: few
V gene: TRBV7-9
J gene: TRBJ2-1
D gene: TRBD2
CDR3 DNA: TGTGCCAGCAGCCACGGGCTAGCGGGGAACAATGAGCAGTTCTTC
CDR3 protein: CASSHGLAGNNEQFF

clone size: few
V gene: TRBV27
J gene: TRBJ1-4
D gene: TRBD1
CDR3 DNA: TGTGCCAGCAGTTTATCCCAGACAGGGACAGAAAAACTGTTTTTT
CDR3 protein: CASSLSQTGTEKLFF

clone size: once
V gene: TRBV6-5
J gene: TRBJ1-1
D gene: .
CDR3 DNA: TGTGCCAGCAGTTACTCGGCCTCACAGAACACTGAAGCTTTCTTT
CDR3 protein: CASSYSASQNTEAFF

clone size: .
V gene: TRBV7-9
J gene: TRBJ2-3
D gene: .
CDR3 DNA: TGTGCCAGCAGCTACCGCCCGAGGACACCGCGTAGCACAGATACGCAGTATTTT
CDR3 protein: CASSYRPRTPRSTDTQYF

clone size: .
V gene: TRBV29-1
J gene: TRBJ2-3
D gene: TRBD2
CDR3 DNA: TGCAGCGGGTTCCGGACTAGGACAGATACGCAGTATTTT
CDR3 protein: CSGFRTRTDTQYF

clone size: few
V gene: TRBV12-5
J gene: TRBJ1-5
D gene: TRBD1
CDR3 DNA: TGTGCTAGTGGTTTAGGGGGCTATCAGCCCCAGCATTTT
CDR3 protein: CASGLGGYQPQHF

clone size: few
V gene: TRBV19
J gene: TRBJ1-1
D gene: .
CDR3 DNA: TGTGCCAGTAGTATAGATCTATCAGGTGGATCGGCTTTCTTT
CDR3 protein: CASSIDLSGGSAFF

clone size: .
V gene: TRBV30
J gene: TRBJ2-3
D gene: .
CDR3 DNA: TGTTCTATGTTCCAAGGAGATACGCAGTATTTT
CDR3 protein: CSMFQGDTQYF

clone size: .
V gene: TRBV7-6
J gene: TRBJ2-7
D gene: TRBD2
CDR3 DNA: TGTGCCAGCAGCACCGGGACTAGGAGGTACGAGCAGTACTTC
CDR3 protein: CASSTGTRRYEQYF

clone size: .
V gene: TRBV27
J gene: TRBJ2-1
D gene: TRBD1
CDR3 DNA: TGTGCCAGTGGAAGGCGGACAGGGCCCGACCTGGCGGAGCAGTTCTTC
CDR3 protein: CASGRRTGPDLAEQFF

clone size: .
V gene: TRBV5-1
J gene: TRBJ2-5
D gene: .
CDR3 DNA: TGCGCCAGCAGCTTGGCCTCGGGGAAGGAGACCCAGTACTTC
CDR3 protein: CASSLASGKETQYF

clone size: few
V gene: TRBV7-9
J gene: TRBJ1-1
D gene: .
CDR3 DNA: TGTGCCAGCAGCTTACTCGACCCTGAAGCTTTCTTT
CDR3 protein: CASSLLDPEAFF

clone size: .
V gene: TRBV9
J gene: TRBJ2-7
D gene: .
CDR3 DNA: TGTGCCAGCATCCGGGGACTGAACCCAAAATCCTACGAGCAGTACTTC
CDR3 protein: CASIRGLNPKSYEQYF

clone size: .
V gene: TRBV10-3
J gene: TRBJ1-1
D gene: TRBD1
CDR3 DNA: TGTGCCATCAGTGAGTCTGGGACAGCCACTGAAGCTTTCTTT
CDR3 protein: CAISESGTATEAFF

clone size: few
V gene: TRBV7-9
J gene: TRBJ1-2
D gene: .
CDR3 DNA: TGTGCCAGCAGCACCGGAAGCGAGGGCTACACCTTC
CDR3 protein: CASSTGSEGYTF

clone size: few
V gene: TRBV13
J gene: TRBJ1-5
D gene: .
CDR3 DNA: TGTGCCAGCAGCCGCGGACGGGACTTTAGCAATCAGCCCCAGCATTTT
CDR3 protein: CASSRGRDFSNQPQHF

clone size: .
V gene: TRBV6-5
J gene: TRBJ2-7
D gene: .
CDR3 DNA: TGTGCCAGCAGGGACAGACCCTGGGGCTCCTACGAGCAGTACTTC
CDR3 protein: CASRDRPWGSYEQYF

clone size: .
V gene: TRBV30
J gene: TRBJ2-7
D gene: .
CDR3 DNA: TGTGCCTGGAGTGTACTAGGCGAGCAGTACTTC
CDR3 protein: CAWSVLGEQYF

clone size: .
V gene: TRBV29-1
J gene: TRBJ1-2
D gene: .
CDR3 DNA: TGCAGCGAGTGGACAGATCATGGCTACACCTTC
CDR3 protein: CSEWTDHGYTF

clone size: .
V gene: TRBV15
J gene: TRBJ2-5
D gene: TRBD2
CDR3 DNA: TGTGCCACCAGCAGAGAAGGACTAGCGGGGGGAAAAGAGACCCAGTACTTC
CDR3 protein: CATSREGLAGGKETQYF

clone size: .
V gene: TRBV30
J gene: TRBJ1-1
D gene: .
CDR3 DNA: TGTGCCTGGAGTAATAACAGGGCTTACACTGAAGCTTTCTTT
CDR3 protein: CAWSNNRAYTEAFF

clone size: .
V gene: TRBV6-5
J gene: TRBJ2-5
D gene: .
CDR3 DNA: TGTGCCAGCAGTTACTCAGGAGGGACCCAGTACTTC
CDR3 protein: CASSYSGGTQYF

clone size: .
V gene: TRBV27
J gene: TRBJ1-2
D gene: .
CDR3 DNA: TGTGCCAGCAGTTCAGGGGAACGGGGCAGGCCCTTAGACTATGGCTACACCTTC
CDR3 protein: CASSSGERGRPLDYGYTF

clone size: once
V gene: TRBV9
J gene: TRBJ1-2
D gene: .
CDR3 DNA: TGTGCCAGCAGCGTAGCTACCGATAACTATGGCTACACCTTC
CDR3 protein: CASSVATDNYGYTF

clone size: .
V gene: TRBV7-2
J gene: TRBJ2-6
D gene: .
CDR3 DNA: TGTGCCAGAGGGACTGGGGCCAACGTCCTGACTTTC
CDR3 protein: CARGTGANVLTF

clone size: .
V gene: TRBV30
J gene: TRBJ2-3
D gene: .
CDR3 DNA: TGTGCCTGGAGTGTAGGTTTGCGCACAGATACGCAGTATTTT
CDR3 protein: CAWSVGLRTDTQYF

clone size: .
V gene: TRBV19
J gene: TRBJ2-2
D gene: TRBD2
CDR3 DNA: TGTGCCAGTAATTTAGCGGGGGACACCGGGGAGCTGTTTTTT
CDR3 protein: CASNLAGDTGELFF